The 32 T cell receptor beta chains in this list originate from one sample, sequenced in a study of T cell clonality in common variable immunodeficiency. Produced via immunoSEQ multiplex PCR; TCRdb's table is partial and in-frame only. Listed for the sample are about 34,000 clones, none seen a single time. The sample taken for sequencing was peripheral blood mononuclear cells. These receptors originate from a person aged 18 to 75 in good health.

This clone was observed at least ten times. The read falls 3 residues short of the CDR3 end, and the missing part is taken from the germline J gene. The V and J genes are TRBV18 and TRBJ1-2; D is undetermined. Trimming removed 2 bases at V and 3 bases at J, with 7 bases between. CDR1 and CDR2 from the germline V gene are KGHSH and LQKENI. CDR3 length: 13 amino acids. The CDR3 region is CASSPSADYGYTF. CDR3 DNA, as far as it was read: TGTGCCAGCTCACCATCGGCGGACTATGGC.

At least ten counts were recorded for this clone. The CDR3 is cut off 3 residues early in the read; its end comes from the germline J gene. V usage is TRBV5-5 and J usage is TRBJ2-7, with D perhaps TRBD2 (5 bases). Trimming left V 0 bases short and J 5 bases short, with 15 bases between. Looked up from germline, CDR1 is SGHKS and CDR2 is YYEKEE (reference sequence). This CDR3 contains 15 residues. CDR3 region: CASSLEARRRNEQYF. The part of the CDR3 DNA that was read is TGTGCCAGCAGCTTGGAAGCTAGGAGGCGAAACGAG.

There are many counts of this clone. The missing CDR3 end, 3 residues past where the read stops, is filled in from the germline J gene. The genes are TRBV9 and TRBJ1-1; no reliable D call. The germline CDR1 and CDR2 sequences are SGDLS and YYNGEE. Trimming took 0 bases from V and 1 from J, leaving 4 bases between them. The CDR3 spans 13 residues. The DNA read from the CDR3 is TGTGCCAGCAGCGTAGAAGGGAACACTGAA. It is translated as CASSVEGNTE. The entire CDR3 sequence reads CASSVEGNTEAFF.

In its sample, this clone was seen many times. The DNA read from the CDR3 is TGTGCCAGCAGACGGTCATCCTACGAG. It codes for CASRRSSYE. The whole CDR3 reads CASRRSSYEQYF. J is TRBJ2-7 and V is TRBV7-2; no clear D gene. The read is 3 residues too short to cover the CDR3 end, so that end is filled in from the germline J gene. Germline lookup yields CDR1 SGHTA and CDR2 FQGNSA. CDR3 length: 12 residues. V was shortened by 6 bases and J by 1 base, with 7 bases between the two germline ends.

Ten or more counts support this clone. The read ends 3 residues shy of where the CDR3 ends; the end is completed using the germline J gene. The V and J genes are TRBV5-6 and TRBJ2-5; 8 bases match TRBD2. Germline V CDR1 and CDR2: SGHDT, YYEEEE. The CDR3 sequence is 14 residues long. J was trimmed by 7 bases and V by 0 bases; bases with no gene match: 5. The CDR3 reads CASSLAGGAGTQYF. The CDR3 DNA, read in part, is TGTGCCAGCAGCTTGGCCGGGGGGGCCGGGACC.

Many counts were recorded for this clone. The CDR3 loop reads CASSPQPGQRNTNYGYTF. The covered CDR3 bases are TGTGCCAGCTCACCACAACCGGGACAGAGAAATACTAACTATGGC. The chain uses TRBV18 and TRBJ1-2, with 7 bases fitting TRBD1. The CDR3 end is not reached by the read, which stops 3 residues before it; the germline J gene fills it in. The ends lost 1 base at V and 0 bases at J; junction bases unmatched: 11. The CDR3 runs to 18 residues. The germline CDR1 and CDR2 sequences are KGHSH and LQKENI.

This clone was observed at least ten times. The CDR3 bases that were read are TGTGCCAGCAGCCGACAGGGAGCGAACACCGGGGAG. This sequence encodes CASSRQGANTGE. The CDR3 in full is CASSRQGANTGELFF. V gene TRBV7-3 combines with J gene TRBJ2-2; 7 bases are a match to TRBD1. The CDR3 goes on 3 residues after the read ends, and that part is filled in from the germline J gene. The CDR3 sequence is 15 residues long. The V segment lost 5 bases and the J segment 0 bases; nucleotides outside the gene matches: 3. From germline, CDR1 is SGHTA and CDR2 FQGTGA.

This clone was picked up many times. Partial CDR3 DNA: TGTGCCAGCAGTGGACAGGGGACCTACGAG. Residues: CASSGQGTYE. The whole CDR3 region reads CASSGQGTYEQYF. The chain links TRBV2 to TRBJ2-7; 8 bases line up with TRBD1. The CDR3 end is not reached by the read, which stops 3 residues before it; the germline J gene fills it in. J lost 2 bases, V lost 4 bases, and 1 base had no gene match. CDR1 is SNHLY and CDR2 is FYNNEI in the germline V gene. The CDR3 has 13 amino acids.

This clone was observed many times. Coverage ceases 3 residues before the CDR3 finishes, and the germline J gene fills in the end. The chain uses TRBV6-1 and TRBJ2-1, with 7 bases lining up with TRBD1. Germline CDR1 and CDR2: MNHNS and SASEGT. The CDR3 has 14 amino acids. The V segment lost 4 bases and the J segment 2 bases; nucleotides outside the gene matches: 2. The part of the CDR3 DNA that was read is TGTGCCAGCAGTGGTCAGGGGGCCTACAATGAG. Amino acids: CASSGQGAYNE. The whole CDR3 reads CASSGQGAYNEQFF.

This clone was counted at least ten times. The sequenced fragment ends 3 residues before the CDR3 boundary, so the rest is inferred from the germline J gene. The chain is built from TRBV7-6 and TRBJ2-7; 7 nucleotides match TRBD1. The germline CDR1 and CDR2 sequences are SGHVS and FNYEAQ. Trimming at V came to 5 bases and at J to 0 bases, leaving 1 base not matched to a gene. This CDR3 has 13 amino acids. Incomplete CDR3 DNA: TGTGCCAGCAGCCGGGACAGCTCCTACGAG. Translation: CASSRDSSYE. The full CDR3 is CASSRDSSYEQYF.

Many counts were recorded for this clone. The read ends 3 residues before the CDR3 terminus; that terminus is restored from the germline J gene. This sequence joins TRBV7-9 and TRBJ1-2, with 10 nucleotides matching TRBD1. The V and J ends lost 4 bases and 4 bases, in that order; junction bases with no gene match: 3. There are 14 residues in the CDR3. CDR1 is SEHNR and CDR2 is FQNEAQ in the germline V gene (reference sequence). The CDR3 DNA, read in part, is TGTGCCAGCAGCTGGGACAGGGGAATCTATGGC. As protein: CASSWDRGIYG. The complete CDR3 sequence is CASSWDRGIYGYTF.

This clone came up many times. The read gets to within 3 residues of the CDR3 end, and the germline J gene fills in the rest. The chain is built from TRBV5-1 and TRBJ1-6; 8 nucleotides line up with TRBD1. The CDR3 has 15 amino acids. CDR1 is SGHRS and CDR2 is YFSETQ in the germline V gene. Trimming cost V 3 bases and J 6 bases; bases outside gene matches: 5. The chain's CDR3 is CASSSGTGSNSPLHF. Incomplete CDR3 DNA: TGCGCCAGCAGCTCCGGGACAGGCTCTAATTCACCC.

This clone occurred a few times. The read falls 3 residues short of the CDR3 end, and the missing part is taken from the germline J gene. The rearrangement uses TRBV7-9 and TRBJ2-1; 10 positions match TRBD2. The germline V gene has CDR1 SEHNR and CDR2 FQNEAQ (reference sequence). CDR3 length: 13 residues. Partial CDR3 DNA: TGTGTTGACCCTAGCGGGGGCTACAATGAG. Encoded protein: CVDPSGGYNE. The whole CDR3 protein reads CVDPSGGYNEQFF. Based on the CDR3 plus reference TRBV7-9 and TRBJ2-1, the full variable domain is DTGVSQNPRHKITKRGQNVTFRCDPISEHNRLYWYRQTLGQGPEFLTYFQNEAQLEKSRLLSDRFSAERPKGSFSTLEIQRTEQGDSAMYLCVDPSGGYNEQFFGPGTRLTVL.

Many counts were recorded for this clone. The read comes to an end 3 residues before the CDR3 does, leaving the germline J gene to fill in the end. This chain links TRBV19 with TRBJ1-2; possibly TRBD1 for D (5 bases). This CDR3 has 14 residues. The ends were cut back, 5 bases at V and 4 bases at J, with 14 bases in the middle. The V gene's germline CDR1 is LNHDA and CDR2 SQIVND (reference sequence). CDR3 sequence: CASSGGQGAYGYTF. The sequenced part of the CDR3 DNA is TGTGCCAGTAGTGGAGGGCAGGGAGCCTATGGC.

This clone showed up many times. The CDR3 goes on 3 residues after the read ends, and that part is filled in from the germline J gene. This chain uses TRBV5-6 with TRBJ2-4; D gene uncertain. Germline CDR1 and CDR2: SGHDT and YYEEEE. The CDR3 is made up of 11 amino acids. The part of the CDR3 DNA that was read is TGTGCCAGCAGCTTTGACTTAGAT. Translated: CASSFDLD. The full CDR3 reads CASSFDLDQYF.

This clone was seen repeatedly, ten times or more. The CDR3 extends 3 residues past the end of the read, so its final part is completed from the germline J gene. This sequence joins TRBV18 and TRBJ1-1, with 9 bases that match TRBD1. Germline lookup yields CDR1 KGHSH and CDR2 LQKENI. This CDR3 is built from 17 residues. The V segment lost 3 bases and the J segment 1 base; nucleotides outside the gene matches: 9. CDR3 bases read: TGTGCCAGCTCACCTCGTCAGGGACAGGGTAAGAACACTGAA. Its translation: CASSPRQGQGKNTE. The complete CDR3 sequence is CASSPRQGQGKNTEAFF.

Many counts were recorded for this clone. From the germline J gene comes the end of the CDR3, since the read stops 3 residues before it. The V call is TRBV20-1, the J call TRBJ1-4, with D possibly TRBD1 on 5 matching bases. Germline V gene data show CDR1 as DFQATT and CDR2 as SNEGSKA (reference sequence). V was trimmed by 0 bases and J by 8 bases, leaving 7 bases between them. The CDR3 contains 12 residues. CDR3 DNA (partial): TGCAGTGCTAGAGACAGGGTCGAAAAA. Protein: CSARDRVEK. The whole CDR3 is CSARDRVEKLFF.

This clone was counted ten times or more. The CDR3 end is not reached by the read, which stops 3 residues before it; the germline J gene fills it in. The rearrangement joins TRBV29-1 to TRBJ1-1, with 9 positions matching TRBD1. Unmatched junction bases numbered 1, after V lost 7 bases and J lost 1 base. CDR1 SQVTM and CDR2 ANQGSEA come from the germline V gene. This CDR3 spans 12 amino acids. CDR3 DNA, as far as it was read: TGCAGCGCGGGACAGGGGAACACTGAA. Its translation is CSAGQGNTE. The CDR3, in full, reads CSAGQGNTEAFF. Together with reference TRBV29-1 and TRBJ1-1, the CDR3 gives the full variable domain: SAVISQKPSRDICQRGTSLTIQCQVDSQVTMMFWYRQQPGQSLTLIATANQGSEATYESGFVIDKFPISRPNLTFSTLTVSNMSPEDSSIYLCSAGQGNTEAFFGQGTRLTVV.

This clone was recorded at least ten times. CDR3 bases read: TGTGCCAGCAGCGAGGACATGCAGGCCGAG. It yields the protein CASSEDMQAE. The complete CDR3 reads CASSEDMQAEQYF. J is TRBJ2-7 and V is TRBV7-9, with D maybe TRBD1 (5 bases). Coverage ceases 3 residues before the CDR3 finishes, and the germline J gene fills in the end. Trimming pared 5 bases from V and 6 bases from J, leaving 14 bases between. The CDR3 consists of 13 residues. Per the germline V gene, CDR1 is SEHNR and CDR2 is FQNEAQ (reference sequence).

This clone has ten or more counts. The read terminates 3 residues before the CDR3 end, so the remaining end is supplied by the germline J gene. The chain uses TRBV19 and TRBJ1-1; a possible D gene is TRBD1 (5 bases). The V gene lost 7 bases and the J gene lost 1 base, with 13 bases spanning the gap. Per the germline V gene, CDR1 is LNHDA and CDR2 is SQIVND (reference sequence). The CDR3 consists of 14 residues. CDR3 protein: CASIDRGGNTEAFF. The covered CDR3 bases are TGTGCCAGTATTGATAGGGGAGGGAACACTGAA.

Ten or more counts support this clone. The read gets to within 3 residues of the CDR3 end, and the germline J gene fills in the rest. V usage is TRBV6-2 or TRBV6-3 and J usage is TRBJ2-7; 7 bases align to TRBD1. The trim removed 4 bases at V and 0 bases at J, leaving 6 bases unmatched. The CDR3 is 15 amino acids. The germline V gene has CDR1 MNHEY and CDR2 SVGEGT. CDR3 residues: CASSSRTGLSYEQYF. The sequenced part of the CDR3 DNA is TGTGCCAGCAGTTCACGGACAGGTCTCTCCTACGAG.

Ten or more counts support this clone. The read ends 3 residues early relative to the CDR3; the germline J gene fills the gap. V usage is TRBV4-1 and J usage is TRBJ1-2; a possible D gene is TRBD1 (5 bases). With 6 bases removed from V and 0 bases from J, the gap between germline ends came to 11 bases. The germline V gene encodes CDR1 MGHRA and CDR2 YSYEKL. The CDR3 contains 14 residues. The CDR3 DNA, read in part, is TGCGCCAGCAGGGTAACAGGATCTAACTATGGC. It translates to CASRVTGSNYG. From start to end, the CDR3 is CASRVTGSNYGYTF.

This clone appeared many times. The read ends 3 residues early relative to the CDR3; the germline J gene fills the gap. The chain uses TRBV20-1 and TRBJ1-6; weak D call: TRBD1 (5 bases). CDR3 length: 13 residues. CDR1 is DFQATT, CDR2 SNEGSKA, per germline (reference sequence). V lost 2 bases, J lost 4 bases, and 6 bases lay in between. The CDR3 reads CSARRGYNSPLHF. The sequenced CDR3 bases are TGCAGTGCTAGAAGGGGTTATAATTCACCC.

In its sample, this clone was seen many times. The CDR3 goes on 3 residues after the read ends, and that part is filled in from the germline J gene. This chain joins TRBV30 and TRBJ1-1; TRBD1 might be the D (5 bases). This CDR3 is built from 13 residues. Germline V gene sequence: CDR1 GTSNPN, CDR2 SVGIG (reference sequence). V shed 4 bases and J shed 0 bases, with 9 bases lying between them. The CDR3 region is CAWTSTVNTEAFF. The CDR3 bases that were read are TGTGCCTGGACTTCGACAGTGAACACTGAA.

This clone was counted at least ten times. The read terminates 3 residues before the CDR3 end, so the remaining end is supplied by the germline J gene. The chain uses TRBV20-1 and TRBJ2-1, with 9 bases aligning to TRBD2. This CDR3 has 14 amino acids. Looked up from germline, CDR1 is DFQATT and CDR2 is SNEGSKA (reference sequence). V lost 6 bases to trimming and J lost 1 base; unmatched junction nucleotides: 4. CDR3 bases read: TGCAGTGCCTCTAGCGGGGAATCCTACAATGAG. The encoded protein is CSASSGESYNE. In full, the CDR3 reads CSASSGESYNEQFF.

This clone has a count of ten or more. Read coverage stops 3 residues before the CDR3 terminus; the germline J gene supplies the remainder. V is TRBV6-2 or TRBV6-3 and J is TRBJ1-1; no definite D call. V dropped 6 bases and J dropped 0 bases, with 11 bases sitting between them. CDR3 length: 14 amino acids. Germline V gives CDR1 MNHEY, CDR2 SVGEGT. The CDR3: CASRLEALNTEAFF. Partial CDR3 DNA: TGTGCCAGCAGGCTCGAGGCTCTGAACACTGAA.

This clone was seen ten or more times. The CDR3 end is not reached by the read, which stops 3 residues before it; the germline J gene fills it in. The rearrangement joins TRBV7-9 to TRBJ1-2; TRBD1 is a possible D gene (5 bases). The CDR3 has 12 residues. Germline loops: CDR1 SEHNR, CDR2 FQNEAQ (reference sequence). V lost 7 bases and J 6 bases, leaving 12 bases between the germline ends. CDR3 protein: CASTERGDGYTF. The part of the CDR3 DNA that was read is TGTGCCAGCACCGAACGGGGGGATGGC.

This clone was seen repeatedly, ten times or more. The CDR3 goes on 3 residues after the read ends, and that part is filled in from the germline J gene. This rearrangement joins TRBV2 to TRBJ1-6; D gene unclear. The CDR3 loop spans 11 amino acids. Between the trimmed V and J ends, which lost 3 bases and 9 bases, there was a span of 3 bases. Germline values: CDR1 SNHLY, CDR2 FYNNEI. CDR3 loop: CASSDLSPLHF. The CDR3 bases that were read are TGTGCCAGCAGTGACCTTTCACCC.

At least ten counts were recorded for this clone. The read is 3 residues too short to cover the CDR3 end, so that end is filled in from the germline J gene. The rearrangement joins TRBV4-1 to TRBJ2-7, with a weak D call TRBD2 (5 bases). Germline V gene data show CDR1 as MGHRA and CDR2 as YSYEKL. The CDR3 runs to 16 residues. V was pared by 1 base and J by 3 bases, with 16 bases between. The CDR3 spells CASSQGRLRGFYEQYF. Partial CDR3 DNA: TGCGCCAGCAGCCAAGGCAGGTTGAGAGGGTTCTACGAG.

This clone was found many times. The read ends 3 residues before the CDR3 terminus; that terminus is restored from the germline J gene. The rearrangement links TRBV6-1 to TRBJ1-2; 9 nucleotides line up with TRBD1. Per germline, CDR1 MNHNS and CDR2 SASEGT. There are 13 residues in the CDR3. V trimming: 4 bases; J trimming: 4 bases; junction bases outside the gene matches: 1. The part of the CDR3 DNA that was read is TGTGCCAGCAGTGCGGGACAGGGCTATGGC. Translating it yields CASSAGQGYG. The complete CDR3 reads CASSAGQGYGYTF.

This clone was picked up a small number of times. The observed sequence ends 3 residues before the CDR3 terminus, with the missing tail filled in from the germline J gene. The chain employs TRBV7-2 and TRBJ1-2; D is unresolved. In germline, CDR1 is SGHTA, CDR2 FQGNSA. The CDR3 is 13 residues long. The CDR3 protein is CASSLWATYEYTF. CDR3 DNA (partial): TGTGCCAGCAGCTTATGGGCTACCTACGAG. Based on the CDR3 plus reference TRBV7-2 and TRBJ1-2, the full variable domain is GAGVSQSPSNKVTEKGKDVELRCDPISGHTALYWYRQSLGQGLEFLIYFQGNSAPDKSGLPSDRFSAERTGGSVSTLTIQRTQQEDSAVYLCASSLWATYEYTFGSGTRLTVV.

This clone was counted ten times or more. The read ends 3 residues early relative to the CDR3; the germline J gene fills the gap. The V and J genes are TRBV19 and TRBJ1-1, with a tentative D call TRBD1 (5 bases). Looked up from germline, CDR1 is LNHDA and CDR2 is SQIVND (reference sequence). The CDR3 has 16 residues. V was pared by 6 bases and J by 4 bases, with 21 bases between. The CDR3 loop reads CASSPLWGDVVTEAFF. Incomplete CDR3 DNA: TGTGCCAGTAGCCCCTTGTGGGGGGATGTCGTCACTGAA.